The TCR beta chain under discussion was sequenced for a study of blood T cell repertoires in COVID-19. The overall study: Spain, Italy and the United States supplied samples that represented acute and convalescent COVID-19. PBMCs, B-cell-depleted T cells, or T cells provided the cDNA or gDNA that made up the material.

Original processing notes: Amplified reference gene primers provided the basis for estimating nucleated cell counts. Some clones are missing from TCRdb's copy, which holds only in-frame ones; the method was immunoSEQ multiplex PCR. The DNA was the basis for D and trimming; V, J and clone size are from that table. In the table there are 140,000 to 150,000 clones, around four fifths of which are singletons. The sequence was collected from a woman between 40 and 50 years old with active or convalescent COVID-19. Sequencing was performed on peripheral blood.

The CDR3 loop reads CASSRTPGTGYNQPQHF. The CDR3, as DNA: TGTGCCAGCAGCAGAACACCCGGGACAGGATACAATCAGCCCCAGCATTTT. This chain uses TRBV5-6 with TRBJ1-5; 8 nucleotides align to TRBD1. In germline, CDR1 is SGHDT, CDR2 YYEEEE. V gave up 4 bases and J gave up 3 bases; unmatched junction bases: 12. This CDR3 has 17 residues. Using reference TRBV5-6 and TRBJ1-5 for the parts outside the CDR3, the full variable domain is DAGVTQSPTHLIKTRGQQVTLRCSPKSGHDTVSWYQQALGQGPQFIFQYYEEEERQRGNFPDRFSGHQFPNYSSELNVNALLLGDSALYLCASSRTPGTGYNQPQHFGDGTRLSIL.